This passage covers 28 T cell receptor beta chains from one sample sequenced in a study of blood T cell repertoires in COVID-19. Libraries were prepared by immunoSEQ multiplex PCR; TCRdb keeps only in-frame clonotypes and omits some of them. The sample contains around 180,000 clones, 88% of which appear only once. Sequenced input: peripheral blood. These receptors were taken from a woman in her thirties with acute or convalescent COVID-19.

The gene calls are TRBV18 and TRBJ2-1, with 7 nucleotides matching TRBD1. The CDR3 consists of 17 residues. Trimming took 3 bases from V and 9 from J; bases not matched to a gene: 17. The germline CDR1 and CDR2 sequences are KGHSH and LQKENI. The CDR3 region has the DNA TGTGCCAGCTCACCTGACGGAATCCTTGATTACAGGGGTGAGCAGTTCTTC. Encoded protein: CASSPDGILDYRGEQFF.

V and J are TRBV19 and TRBJ2-5; 11 bases are a match to TRBD2. The junction had 7 bases not matched to a gene; V was cut back by 3 bases and J by 1 base. The length of the CDR3 is 17 residues. Germline CDR1 LNHDA, CDR2 SQIVND (reference sequence). The CDR3 bases are TGTGCCAGTAGTATTATCGTGACTAGCGGGGCCCAAGAGACCCAGTACTTC. As protein: CASSIIVTSGAQETQYF.

This chain links TRBV5-1 with TRBJ2-7; D is possibly TRBD2 (6 bases). The CDR3 is 15 amino acids. CDR1 is SGHRS and CDR2 is YFSETQ in the germline V gene. V lost 0 bases and J 3 bases, leaving 13 bases between the germline ends. DNA for the CDR3: TGCGCCAGCAGCTTGGCTGAACGACTAGGCTACGAGCAGTACTTC. Amino acids: CASSLAERLGYEQYF. Based on the CDR3 plus reference TRBV5-1 and TRBJ2-7, the full variable domain is KAGVTQTPRYLIKTRGQQVTLSCSPISGHRSVSWYQQTPGQGLQFLFEYFSETQRNKGNFPGRFSGRQFSNSRSEMNVSTLELGDSALYLCASSLAERLGYEQYFGPGTRLTVT.

The rearrangement uses TRBV19 and TRBJ2-2, with D possibly TRBD2 on 5 matching bases. Germline CDR1 and CDR2: LNHDA and SQIVND (reference sequence). The CDR3 consists of 16 residues. V lost 3 bases and J lost 1, with 12 bases in between. CDR3 amino acids: CASSMGIRGNTGELFF. CDR3 DNA: TGTGCCAGTAGTATGGGGATCCGGGGGAACACCGGGGAGCTGTTTTTT.

The CDR3 DNA follows: TGTGCCAGCAGTTCACGGGAGACTGGGGGCAATGAGCAGTTCTTC. Translated: CASSSRETGGNEQFF. V usage is TRBV28 and J usage is TRBJ2-1; D may be TRBD2 (6 bases). Trimming left V 4 bases short and J 6 bases short, with 16 bases between. In germline, CDR1 is MDHEN, CDR2 SYDVKM. The CDR3 is 15 amino acids. The entire variable domain, with the rest obtained from reference TRBV28 and TRBJ2-1, is as follows: DVKVTQSSRYLVKRTGEKVFLECVQDMDHENMFWYRQDPGLGLRLIYFSYDVKMKEKGDIPEGYSVSREKKERFSLILESASTNQTSMYLCASSSRETGGNEQFFGPGTRLTVL.

J is TRBJ1-2 and V is TRBV9; D unresolved. The ends were cut back, 2 bases at V and 1 base at J, with 15 bases in the middle. This CDR3 comprises 16 residues. Germline CDR1 is SGDLS and CDR2 is YYNGEE. The CDR3 nucleotides read TGTGCCAGCAGCGTTTCTCCGGTAACCGATAACTATGGCTACACCTTC. This sequence encodes CASSVSPVTDNYGYTF.

The rearrangement links TRBV7-2 to TRBJ1-5; D unresolved. This CDR3 region has 12 residues. The V and J ends lost 2 bases and 5 bases respectively, with 4 bases between them. Germline CDR1 SGHTA, CDR2 FQGNSA. CDR3 sequence: CASSLLHQPQHF. CDR3 DNA sequence: TGTGCCAGCAGCTTACTCCATCAGCCCCAGCATTTT.

The V gene is TRBV28, the J gene TRBJ2-7, with 8 bases matching TRBD1. The V segment lost 3 bases and the J segment 6 bases; nucleotides outside the gene matches: 7. The germline gives CDR1 MDHEN, CDR2 SYDVKM. This CDR3 is 14 amino acids long. CDR3 in DNA: TGTGCCAGCAGTTTGGGGGCAGGGGGCTTCGAGCAGTACTTC. This sequence encodes CASSLGAGGFEQYF.

This chain uses TRBV7-8 with TRBJ1-1; no clear D. Germline values: CDR1 SGHVS, CDR2 FQNEAQ. Trimming pared 6 bases from V and 4 bases from J, leaving 6 bases between. The CDR3 totals 11 residues. Here the CDR3 reads CASRSGTEAFF. Written as DNA, the CDR3 is TGTGCCAGCAGGTCAGGCACTGAAGCTTTCTTT.

J is TRBJ2-7 and V is TRBV6-5; D gene unclear. The V end lost 6 bases, the J end lost 3 bases, and 9 bases lay between the germline ends. CDR1 and CDR2 from the germline V gene are MNHEY and SVGAGI. This CDR3 is built from 12 residues. The DNA of the CDR3 is TGTGCCAGCAGCCCCGGTCGCTACGAGCAGTACTTC. It is translated as CASSPGRYEQYF.

The CDR3 region is CATTELAEGGELFF. In nucleotides, the CDR3 is TGTGCCACGACGGAACTAGCGGAAGGCGGGGAGCTGTTTTTT. This sequence joins TRBV6-5 and TRBJ2-2; 8 nucleotides align to TRBD2. J was trimmed by 7 bases and V by 10 bases; bases with no gene match: 11. This CDR3 is 14 amino acids long. CDR1 MNHEY and CDR2 SVGAGI come from the germline V gene.

The V call is TRBV3-1 (or the pseudogene TRBV3-2), the J call TRBJ2-5; 9 bases align to TRBD1. With V trimmed by 8 bases and J by 4 bases, 2 bases remained unmatched. Germline loops: CDR1 LGHDT, CDR2 YNNKEL (reference sequence). The CDR3 spans 12 residues. CDR3 coding DNA: TGTGCCAGCGGGGGACAGGGAGAGACCCAGTACTTC. Encoded protein: CASGGQGETQYF.

V is TRBV5-4 and J is TRBJ2-7, with 10 bases that match TRBD2. Trimming took 4 bases from V and 7 from J; bases not matched to a gene: 5. The germline CDR1 and CDR2 sequences are SGHNT and YYREEE (reference sequence). This CDR3 has 13 amino acids. CDR3 coding DNA: TGTGCCAGCAGCGGCTCTAGCGGGAGTGAGCAGTACTTC. It specifies CASSGSSGSEQYF.

The V gene is TRBV6-1, the J gene TRBJ2-3, with 9 bases lining up with TRBD2. V lost 1 base and J lost 6; bases outside the gene matches: 8. Germline V gene sequence: CDR1 MNHNS, CDR2 SASEGT. The CDR3 spans 16 residues. CDR3 in amino acids: CASSEDRLAGTDTQYF. CDR3 DNA sequence: TGTGCCAGCAGTGAAGATCGGCTAGCGGGAACCGATACGCAGTATTTT.

This clone was counted a single time. Because the CDR3's place on the DNA is in doubt, the DNA is left out and the CDR3 is given as listed by TCRdb. The chain couples TRBV28 to TRBJ2-7; no DNA check was done on the table's D call, TRBD2. The CDR3 adds up to 15 amino acids, both ends counted. Looked up from germline, CDR1 is MDHEN and CDR2 is SYDVKM. The CDR3 sequence: CASSPPAVGRGNEYF.

The V gene is TRBV18, the J gene TRBJ1-1; D is unresolved. In germline, CDR1 is KGHSH, CDR2 LQKENI. The ends were cut back, 7 bases at V and 0 bases at J, with 6 bases in the middle. The CDR3 consists of 12 residues. The CDR3 bases are TGTGCCAGCTTAGCCATGAACACTGAAGCTTTCTTT. Amino acids: CASLAMNTEAFF.

The V and J genes are TRBV2 and TRBJ1-4, with D unclear. Germline CDR1 SNHLY, CDR2 FYNNEI. This CDR3 has 14 amino acids. Trimming stripped 0 bases from V and 8 bases from J, with 10 bases between. In DNA form, the CDR3 reads TGTGCCAGCAGTGAAGCAGGTTTCGGGGAAAAACTGTTTTTT. It is translated as CASSEAGFGEKLFF.

This chain links TRBV4-2 with TRBJ2-7, with 10 bases identical to TRBD1. With 4 bases clipped from V and 7 bases from J, the junction kept 13 bases outside the gene matches. This CDR3 contains 16 residues. In germline, CDR1 is LGHNA, CDR2 YNFKEQ. In DNA form, the CDR3 reads TGTGCCAGCAGCCTCAACGCCGGACAGGGGGTCGGAGAGCAGTACTTC. Translating gives CASSLNAGQGVGEQYF.

This clone appeared a single time. The rearrangement links TRBV28 to TRBJ2-7; TRBD2 agrees at 10 bases. CDR1 is MDHEN, CDR2 SYDVKM, per germline. V lost 6 bases to trimming and J lost 7 bases; unmatched junction nucleotides: 9. The CDR3 consists of 14 residues. CDR3 loop: CASRQAGGPREQYF. CDR3 nucleotides: TGTGCCAGCAGACAAGCGGGAGGGCCGCGGGAGCAGTACTTC.

The V call is TRBV5-6, the J call TRBJ1-3, with TRBD1 as a possible D gene (6 bases). The CDR3 extends over 13 amino acids. V lost 7 bases and J 4 bases, leaving 12 bases between the germline ends. Germline lookup yields CDR1 SGHDT and CDR2 YYEEEE. The CDR3 nucleotides are TGTGCCAGCCGCGGAACAGGGGGAAACACCATATATTTT. Its translation: CASRGTGGNTIYF.

The rearrangement uses TRBV28 and TRBJ1-5; D possibly corresponds to TRBD1 (5 bases). The CDR3 runs to 17 residues. The germline V and J ends were trimmed by 7 bases and 11 bases, with 30 bases remaining between them. Germline CDR1 and CDR2: MDHEN and SYDVKM. The CDR3 DNA reads TGTGCCAGCATTAACTATGCCGGGACTTTATCTAACTCGGCCCAGCATTTT. Protein product: CASINYAGTLSNSAQHF.

The V and J genes are TRBV7-2 and TRBJ2-3; 14 bases match TRBD2. The V gene's germline CDR1 is SGHTA and CDR2 FQGNSA. The CDR3 totals 18 residues. The V and J ends lost 5 bases and 4 bases, in that order; junction bases with no gene match: 11. CDR3 amino acids: CASSPGLAGGMGSDTQYF. CDR3 in DNA: TGTGCCAGCAGCCCAGGACTAGCGGGAGGTATGGGGTCAGATACGCAGTATTTT.

CDR3 bases: TGTGCCAGCAGCTTAGGGACAACACCTTACTTC. Its translation is CASSLGTTPYF. This chain links TRBV7-2 with TRBJ2-7; weak D call: TRBD1 (5 bases). CDR1 is SGHTA and CDR2 is FQGNSA in the germline V gene. The CDR3 contains 11 residues. V was cut by 1 base and J by 13 bases, with 11 bases left in between.

CDR3 nucleotides: TGTGCCAGCAAGGGAACTGGGGCCGCTTACAATGAGCAGTTCTTC. Protein: CASKGTGAAYNEQFF. This chain connects TRBV28 to TRBJ2-1, with a possible D match to TRBD1 (5 bases). Germline CDR1 MDHEN, CDR2 SYDVKM. V gave up 7 bases and J gave up 4 bases, with 17 bases separating them. This CDR3 has 15 residues.

This chain connects TRBV7-2 to TRBJ1-1; TRBD1 agrees at 7 bases. The CDR3 has 14 amino acids. Germline trimming cut 5 bases from V and 9 bases from J; bases unmatched to any gene: 12. CDR1 is SGHTA and CDR2 is FQGNSA in the germline V gene. The CDR3 nucleotides are TGTGCCAGCAGCAGATATGGGACGACAGGGAAAGCTTTCTTT. Its protein product is CASSRYGTTGKAFF.

V and J are TRBV18 and TRBJ2-1; perhaps TRBD2 as D (5 bases). Germline lookup yields CDR1 KGHSH and CDR2 LQKENI. The CDR3 extends over 12 amino acids. V was clipped by 6 bases and J by 4 bases, with 7 bases between them. In DNA, the CDR3 is TGTGCCAGCTCGGGAGCTTACAATGAGCAGTTCTTC. Protein: CASSGAYNEQFF.

CDR3 sequence reads: CASSSLGGSTEAFF. The CDR3 region has the DNA TGTGCCAGTAGTTCGCTGGGAGGGAGCACTGAAGCTTTCTTT. V is TRBV19 and J is TRBJ1-1; D remains ambiguous. The germline V and J ends were trimmed by 5 bases and 4 bases, with 14 bases remaining between them. Germline V gene lookup returns CDR1 LNHDA and CDR2 SQIVND (reference sequence). This CDR3 region has 14 residues.

This chain connects TRBV6-1 to TRBJ2-7, with 9 bases matching TRBD1. After removal of 1 base from V and 4 bases from J, the junction contained 2 bases not matched to a gene. Germline V lookup: CDR1 MNHNS, CDR2 SASEGT. The CDR3 loop spans 14 amino acids. Written as DNA, the CDR3 is TGTGCCAGCAGTGAAGAAGACAGGGGGTACGAGCAGTACTTC. This codes for CASSEEDRGYEQYF.